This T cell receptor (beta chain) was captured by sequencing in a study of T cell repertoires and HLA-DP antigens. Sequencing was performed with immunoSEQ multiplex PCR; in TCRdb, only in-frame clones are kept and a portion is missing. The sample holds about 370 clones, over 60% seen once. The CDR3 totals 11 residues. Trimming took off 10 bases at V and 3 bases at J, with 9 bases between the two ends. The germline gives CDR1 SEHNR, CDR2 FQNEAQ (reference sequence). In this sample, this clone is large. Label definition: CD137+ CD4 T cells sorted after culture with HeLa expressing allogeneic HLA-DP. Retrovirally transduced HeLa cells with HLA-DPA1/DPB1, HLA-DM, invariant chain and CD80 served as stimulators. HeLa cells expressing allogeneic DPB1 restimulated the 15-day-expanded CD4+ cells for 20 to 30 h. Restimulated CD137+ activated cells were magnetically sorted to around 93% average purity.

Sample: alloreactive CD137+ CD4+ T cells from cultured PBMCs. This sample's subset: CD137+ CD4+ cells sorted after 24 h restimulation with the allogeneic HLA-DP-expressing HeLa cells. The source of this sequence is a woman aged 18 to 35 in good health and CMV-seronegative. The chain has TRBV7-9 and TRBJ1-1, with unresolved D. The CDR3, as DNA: TGTGCCATCTTCTCCCACACTGAAGCTTTCTTT. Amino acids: CAIFSHTEAFF.